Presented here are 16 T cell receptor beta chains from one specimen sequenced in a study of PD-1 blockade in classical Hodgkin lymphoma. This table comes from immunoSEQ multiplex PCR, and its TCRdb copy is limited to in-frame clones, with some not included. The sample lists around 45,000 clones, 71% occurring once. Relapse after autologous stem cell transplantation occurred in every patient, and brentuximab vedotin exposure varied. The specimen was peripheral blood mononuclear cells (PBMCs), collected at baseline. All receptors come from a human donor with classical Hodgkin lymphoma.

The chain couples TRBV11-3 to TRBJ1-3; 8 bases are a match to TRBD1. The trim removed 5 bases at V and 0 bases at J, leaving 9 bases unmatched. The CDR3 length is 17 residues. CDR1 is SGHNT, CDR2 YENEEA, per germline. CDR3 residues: CASSPRTGRHSGNTIYF. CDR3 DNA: TGTGCCAGCAGCCCAAGGACAGGGCGCCACTCTGGAAACACCATATATTTT.

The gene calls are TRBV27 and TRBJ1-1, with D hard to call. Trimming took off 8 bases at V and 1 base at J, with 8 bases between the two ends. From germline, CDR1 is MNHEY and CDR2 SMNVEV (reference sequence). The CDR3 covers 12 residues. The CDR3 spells CASGRPNTEAFF. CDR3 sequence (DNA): TGTGCCAGCGGTAGGCCGAACACTGAAGCTTTCTTT.

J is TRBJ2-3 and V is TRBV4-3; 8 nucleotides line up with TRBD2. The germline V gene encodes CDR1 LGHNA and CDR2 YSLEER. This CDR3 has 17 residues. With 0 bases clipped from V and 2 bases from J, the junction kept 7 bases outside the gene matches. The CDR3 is CASSQERGGGSTDTQYF. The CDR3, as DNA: TGCGCCAGCAGCCAAGAGCGCGGCGGGGGGTCCACAGATACGCAGTATTTT.

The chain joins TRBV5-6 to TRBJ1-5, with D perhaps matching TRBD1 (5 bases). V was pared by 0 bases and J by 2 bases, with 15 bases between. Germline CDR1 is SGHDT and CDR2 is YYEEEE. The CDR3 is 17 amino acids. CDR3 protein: CASSLEGPSAGNQPQHF. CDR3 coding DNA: TGTGCCAGCAGCTTGGAGGGGCCCTCCGCTGGCAATCAGCCCCAGCATTTT.

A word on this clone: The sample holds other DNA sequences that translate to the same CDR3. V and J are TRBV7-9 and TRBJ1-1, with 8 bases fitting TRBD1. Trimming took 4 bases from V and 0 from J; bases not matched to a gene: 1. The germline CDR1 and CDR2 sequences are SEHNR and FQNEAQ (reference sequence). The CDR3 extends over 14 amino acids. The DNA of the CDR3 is TGTGCCAGCAGCTCGACAGGGGTGAACACTGAAGCTTTCTTT. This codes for CASSSTGVNTEAFF.

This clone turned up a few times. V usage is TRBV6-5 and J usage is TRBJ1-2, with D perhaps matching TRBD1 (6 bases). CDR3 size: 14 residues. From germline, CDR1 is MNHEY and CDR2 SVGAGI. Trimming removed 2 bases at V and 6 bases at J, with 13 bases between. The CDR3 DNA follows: TGTGCCAGCAGTTACCTACAGACAGGTCATGGCTACACCTTC. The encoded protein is CASSYLQTGHGYTF.

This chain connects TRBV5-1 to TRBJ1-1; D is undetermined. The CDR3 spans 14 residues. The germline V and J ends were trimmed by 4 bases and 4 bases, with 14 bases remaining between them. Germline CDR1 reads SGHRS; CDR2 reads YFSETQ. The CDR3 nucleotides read TGCGCCAGCAGCCCTGGGCGGTTGGCCACTGAAGCTTTCTTT. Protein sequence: CASSPGRLATEAFF.

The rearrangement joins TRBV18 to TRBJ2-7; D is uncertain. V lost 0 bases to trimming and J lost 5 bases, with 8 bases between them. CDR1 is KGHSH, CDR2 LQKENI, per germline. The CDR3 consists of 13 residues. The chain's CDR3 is CASSPPQADEQYF. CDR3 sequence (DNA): TGTGCCAGCTCACCACCGCAGGCGGACGAGCAGTACTTC.

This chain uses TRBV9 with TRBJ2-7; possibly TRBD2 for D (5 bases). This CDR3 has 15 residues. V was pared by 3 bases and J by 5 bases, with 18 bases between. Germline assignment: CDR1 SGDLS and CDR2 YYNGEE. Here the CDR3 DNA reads TGTGCCAGCAGCGGTGCTTGGGAGAGTCCCCACGAGCAGTACTTC. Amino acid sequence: CASSGAWESPHEQYF.

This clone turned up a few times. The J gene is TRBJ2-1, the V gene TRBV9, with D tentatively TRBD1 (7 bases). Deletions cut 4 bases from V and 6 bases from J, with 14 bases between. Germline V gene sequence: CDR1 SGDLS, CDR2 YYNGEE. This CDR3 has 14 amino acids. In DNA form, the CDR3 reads TGTGCCAGCAGCACCCGACAGGGAGGCAATGAGCAGTTCTTC. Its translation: CASSTRQGGNEQFF.

CDR3 loop: CASRKPGQELGYTF. CDR3 sequence (DNA): TGTGCCAGCAGAAAACCGGGACAGGAACTTGGCTACACCTTC. This rearrangement joins TRBV6-1 to TRBJ1-2; TRBD1 agrees at 8 bases. There are 14 residues in the CDR3. Losses at the gene ends were 6 bases for V and 7 bases for J; bases not matched to a gene: 10. Germline V gene sequence: CDR1 MNHNS, CDR2 SASEGT.

This CDR3 is CASSLGGSVTDTQYF. Written as DNA, the CDR3 is TGTGCCAGCAGCTTAGGCGGGAGTGTGACAGATACGCAGTATTTT. V usage is TRBV11-3 and J usage is TRBJ2-3; 7 bases map to TRBD2. V lost 1 base and J lost 3; bases outside the gene matches: 4. Germline lookup yields CDR1 SGHNT and CDR2 YENEEA. The length of the CDR3 is 15 residues.

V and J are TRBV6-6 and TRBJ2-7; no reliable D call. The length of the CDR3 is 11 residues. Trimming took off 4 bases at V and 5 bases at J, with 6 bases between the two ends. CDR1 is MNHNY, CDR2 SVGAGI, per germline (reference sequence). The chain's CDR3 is CASSLGNEQYF. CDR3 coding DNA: TGTGCCAGCAGTTTAGGAAACGAGCAGTACTTC.

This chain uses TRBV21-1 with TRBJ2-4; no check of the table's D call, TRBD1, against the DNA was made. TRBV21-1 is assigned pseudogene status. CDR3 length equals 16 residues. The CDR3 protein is CASSPQGREAKNIQYF. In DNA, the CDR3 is TGTGCCAGCAGCCCACAGGGGCGAGAAGCCAAAAACATTCAGTACTTC.

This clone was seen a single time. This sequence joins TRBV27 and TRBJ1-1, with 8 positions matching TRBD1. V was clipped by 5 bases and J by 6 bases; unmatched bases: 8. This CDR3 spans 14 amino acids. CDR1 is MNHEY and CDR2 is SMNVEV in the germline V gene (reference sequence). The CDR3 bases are TGTGCCAGCAGTCCACGAACAGGGGGGCCTGAAGCTTTCTTT. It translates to CASSPRTGGPEAFF.

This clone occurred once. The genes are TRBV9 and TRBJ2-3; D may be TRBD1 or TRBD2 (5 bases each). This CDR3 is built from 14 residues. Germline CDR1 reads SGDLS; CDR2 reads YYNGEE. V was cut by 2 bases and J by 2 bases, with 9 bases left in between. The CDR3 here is CASSVWGSTDTQYF. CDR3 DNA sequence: TGTGCCAGCAGCGTCTGGGGGTCCACAGATACGCAGTATTTT.